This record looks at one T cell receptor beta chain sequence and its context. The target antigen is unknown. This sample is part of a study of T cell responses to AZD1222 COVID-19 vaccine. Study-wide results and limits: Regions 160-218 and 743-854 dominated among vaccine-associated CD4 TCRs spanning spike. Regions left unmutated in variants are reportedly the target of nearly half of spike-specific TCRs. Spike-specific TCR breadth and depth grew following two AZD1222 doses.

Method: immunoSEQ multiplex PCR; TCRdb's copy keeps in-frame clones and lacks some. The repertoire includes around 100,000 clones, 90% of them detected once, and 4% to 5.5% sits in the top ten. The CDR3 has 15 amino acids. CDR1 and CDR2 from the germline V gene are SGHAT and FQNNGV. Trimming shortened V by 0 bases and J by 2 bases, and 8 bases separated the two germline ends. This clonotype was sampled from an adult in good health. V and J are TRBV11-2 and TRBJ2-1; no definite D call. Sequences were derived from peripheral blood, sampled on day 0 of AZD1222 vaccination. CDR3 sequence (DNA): TGTGCCAGCAGCTTAGATCGGCAGGCCTACAATGAGCAGTTCTTC. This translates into CASSLDRQAYNEQFF.